The 5 T cell receptor beta chains in this list originate from one sample, sequenced in a study of graft-versus-host responses after intestinal transplantation. Measured with immunoSEQ multiplex PCR; TCRdb has only the in-frame clones, and not every one. This table holds tens of thousands of clones, almost 90% found once. No antigen is known for these receptors. The starting material was unstimulated CD4+ T cells sorted from spleen or lymph node cells, obtained before intestinal transplant. These receptors originate from a human donor who received an intestinal transplant.

This chain uses TRBV18 with TRBJ1-1; 7 bases match TRBD1. The V gene end was trimmed by 2 bases and the J gene end by 4 bases; junction bases not matched to a gene: 4. Germline V CDR1 and CDR2: KGHSH, LQKENI. This CDR3 is built from 14 residues. The CDR3 DNA follows: TGTGCCAGCTCACCATTTCAGGGGGGCACTGAAGCTTTCTTT. As protein: CASSPFQGGTEAFF.

This rearrangement joins TRBV27 to TRBJ2-5; TRBD2 aligns across 8 bases. Losses at the gene ends were 1 base for V and 7 bases for J; bases not matched to a gene: 8. CDR1 and CDR2 (germline): MNHEY, SMNVEV (reference sequence). The CDR3 runs 15 residues. This CDR3 is CASSLFGLAGGTQYF. The CDR3 DNA is TGTGCCAGCAGTTTATTCGGGCTAGCGGGTGGGACCCAGTACTTC.

The rearrangement uses TRBV5-4 and TRBJ2-5; 7 bases agree with TRBD1. V was clipped by 0 bases and J by 4 bases; unmatched bases: 3. This CDR3 is 14 amino acids long. Germline V gene sequence: CDR1 SGHNT, CDR2 YYREEE (reference sequence). The CDR3 loop reads CASSLEGAGETQYF. CDR3 in DNA: TGTGCCAGCAGCTTGGAGGGGGCGGGAGAGACCCAGTACTTC.

The chain joins TRBV7-3 to TRBJ2-7; 9 bases align to TRBD2. This CDR3 spans 15 amino acids. Germline-derived CDR1 and CDR2 are SGHTA and FQGTGA. V shed 3 bases and J 2 bases; nucleotides not matched to a gene: 5. The CDR3 region is CASSFASGAAYEQYF. In nucleotides, the CDR3 is TGTGCCAGCAGCTTTGCTAGCGGGGCGGCCTACGAGCAGTACTTC.

The V and J genes are TRBV6-6 and TRBJ1-1; D might be TRBD1 (5 bases). This CDR3 region has 13 residues. Between the trimmed V and J ends, which lost 7 bases and 4 bases, there was a span of 13 bases. Germline V gene lookup returns CDR1 MNHNY and CDR2 SVGAGI (reference sequence). The CDR3 DNA is TGTGCCAGCACCGCAGTCGGGGGCACTGAAGCTTTCTTT. Encoded protein: CASTAVGGTEAFF.